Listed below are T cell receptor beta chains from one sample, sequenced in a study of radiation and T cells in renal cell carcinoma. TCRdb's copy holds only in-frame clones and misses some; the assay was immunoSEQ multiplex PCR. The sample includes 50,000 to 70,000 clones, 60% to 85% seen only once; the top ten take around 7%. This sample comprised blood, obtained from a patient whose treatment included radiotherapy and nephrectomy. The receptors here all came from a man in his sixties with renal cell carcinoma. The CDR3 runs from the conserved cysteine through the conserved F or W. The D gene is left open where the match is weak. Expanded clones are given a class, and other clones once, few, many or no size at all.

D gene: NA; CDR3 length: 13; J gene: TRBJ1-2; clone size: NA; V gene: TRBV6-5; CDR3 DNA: TGTGCCAGCAGTTATGGGCAGGGGAATGGCTACACCTTC; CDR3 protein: CASSYGQGNGYTF
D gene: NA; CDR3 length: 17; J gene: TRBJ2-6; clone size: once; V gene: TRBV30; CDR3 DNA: TGTGCCTGGAGTAGGGGCCGGACGCGGTCTGGGGCCAACGTCCTGACTTTC; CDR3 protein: CAWSRGRTRSGANVLTF
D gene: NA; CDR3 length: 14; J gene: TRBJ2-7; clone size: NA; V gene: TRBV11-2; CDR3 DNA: TGTGCCAGCAGCTTAACAGCCTACTCCTACGAGCAGTACTTC; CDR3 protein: CASSLTAYSYEQYF
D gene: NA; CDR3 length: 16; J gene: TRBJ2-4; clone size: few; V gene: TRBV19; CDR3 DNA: TGTGCCAGTACCGAAGGGACGTTACTAGCCAAAAACATTCAGTACTTC; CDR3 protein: CASTEGTLLAKNIQYF
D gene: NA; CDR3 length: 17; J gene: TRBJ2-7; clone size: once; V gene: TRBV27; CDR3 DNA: TGTGCCAGCAGTTTATCCCCTCACGGGGGCTGGATTTCCGAGCAGTACTTC; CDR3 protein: CASSLSPHGGWISEQYF
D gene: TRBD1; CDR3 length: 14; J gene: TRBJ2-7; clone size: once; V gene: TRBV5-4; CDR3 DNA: TGTGCCAGCAGCCGAGGGACAGGCGGTTACGAGCAGTACTTC; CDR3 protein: CASSRGTGGYEQYF
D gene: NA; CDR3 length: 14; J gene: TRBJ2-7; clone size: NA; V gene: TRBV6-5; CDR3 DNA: TGTGCCAGCAGTTACTCCCAGACTGGCTACGAGCAGTACTTC; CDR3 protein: CASSYSQTGYEQYF
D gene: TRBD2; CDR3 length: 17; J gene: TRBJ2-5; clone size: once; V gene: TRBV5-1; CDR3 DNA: TGCGCCAGCAGCCTGGGACTAGCGGGGGGACACCAAGAGACCCAGTACTTC; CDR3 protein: CASSLGLAGGHQETQYF
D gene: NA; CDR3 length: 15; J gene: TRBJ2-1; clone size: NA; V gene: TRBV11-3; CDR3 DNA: TGTGCCAGCAGCTTAACGGGACTCTCCTACAATGAGCAGTTCTTC; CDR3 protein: CASSLTGLSYNEQFF
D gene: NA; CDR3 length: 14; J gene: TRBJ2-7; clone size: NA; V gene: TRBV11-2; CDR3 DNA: TGTGCCAGCAGCTTAGCTTGGGAAAACTACGAGCAGTACTTC; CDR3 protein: CASSLAWENYEQYF
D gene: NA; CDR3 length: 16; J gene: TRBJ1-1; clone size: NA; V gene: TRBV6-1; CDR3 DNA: TGTGCCAGCAGTGCCTCCCGGGACTCCTTTAACACTGAAGCTTTCTTT; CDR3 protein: CASSASRDSFNTEAFF
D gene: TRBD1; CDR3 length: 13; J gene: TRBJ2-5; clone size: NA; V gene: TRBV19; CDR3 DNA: TGTGCCACCCGGGACAGGGGGCGAGAGACCCAGTACTTC; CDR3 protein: CATRDRGRETQYF
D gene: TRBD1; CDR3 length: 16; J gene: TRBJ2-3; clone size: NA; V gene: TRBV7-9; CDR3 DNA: TGTGCCAGCAGCTTAGTCGGGCAGGGGGCGTCAGATACGCAGTATTTT; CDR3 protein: CASSLVGQGASDTQYF
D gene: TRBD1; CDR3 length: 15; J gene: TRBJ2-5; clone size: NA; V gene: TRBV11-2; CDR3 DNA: TGTGCCAGCAGAGTCGACAGGGGGCCTAAAGAGACCCAGTACTTC; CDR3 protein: CASRVDRGPKETQYF
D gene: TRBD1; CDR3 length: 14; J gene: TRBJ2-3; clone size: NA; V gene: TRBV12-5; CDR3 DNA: TGTGCTAGTGCTTCGGGACAGTTCACAGATACGCAGTATTTT; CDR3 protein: CASASGQFTDTQYF
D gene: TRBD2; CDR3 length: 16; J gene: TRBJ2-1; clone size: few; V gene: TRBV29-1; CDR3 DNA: TGCAGCGTTGTGGGGGGCGGCGGGAGGGGTCTCGATGAGCAGTTCTTC; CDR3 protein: CSVVGGGGRGLDEQFF
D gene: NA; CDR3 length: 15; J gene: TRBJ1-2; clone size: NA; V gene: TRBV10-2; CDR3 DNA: TGCGCCAGCTTGGTAAACCGACAGGAACACTATGGCTACACCTTC; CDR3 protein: CASLVNRQEHYGYTF
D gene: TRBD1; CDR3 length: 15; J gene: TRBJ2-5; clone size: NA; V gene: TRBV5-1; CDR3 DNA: TGCGCCAGCAGCTTGGCCTGGACAGGGCAAGAGACCCAGTACTTC; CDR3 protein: CASSLAWTGQETQYF
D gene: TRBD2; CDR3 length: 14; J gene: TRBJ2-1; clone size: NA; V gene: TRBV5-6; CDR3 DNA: TGTGCCAGCACCCCGACTAGCGGGTACAATGAGCAGTTCTTC; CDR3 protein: CASTPTSGYNEQFF
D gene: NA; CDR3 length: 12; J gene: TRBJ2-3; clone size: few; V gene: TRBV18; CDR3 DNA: TGTGCCAGCTCGCCCTCAACAGATACGCAGTATTTT; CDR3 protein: CASSPSTDTQYF
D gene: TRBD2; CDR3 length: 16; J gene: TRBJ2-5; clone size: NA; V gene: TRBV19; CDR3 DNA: TGTGCCAGTAGGAGACTAGCGGCAAGAGGGTTGGAGACCCAGTACTTC; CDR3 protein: CASRRLAARGLETQYF
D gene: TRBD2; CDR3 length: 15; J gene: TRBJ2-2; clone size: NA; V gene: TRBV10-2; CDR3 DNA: TGCGCCAGTAATAGCGGGAGGGGTAGCACCGGGGAGCTGTTTTTT; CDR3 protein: CASNSGRGSTGELFF
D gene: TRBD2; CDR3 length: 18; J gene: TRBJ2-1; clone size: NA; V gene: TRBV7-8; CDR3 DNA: TGTGCCAGCAGCTTAGCCATTTCTAGCGGGGGGCGCTACAATGAGCAGTTCTTC; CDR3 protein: CASSLAISSGGRYNEQFF
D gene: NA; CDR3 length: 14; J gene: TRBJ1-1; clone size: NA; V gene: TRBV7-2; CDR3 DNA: TGTGCCAGCAGCTTAGTAGGAAGGGCGGGTGAAGCTTTCTTT; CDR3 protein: CASSLVGRAGEAFF
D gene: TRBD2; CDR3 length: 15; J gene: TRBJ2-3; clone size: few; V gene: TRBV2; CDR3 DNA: TGTGCCAGCAGAAAACTAGCGGGAGGAGGAGATACGCAGTATTTT; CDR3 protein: CASRKLAGGGDTQYF
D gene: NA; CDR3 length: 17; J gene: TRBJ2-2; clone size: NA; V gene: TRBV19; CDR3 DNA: TGTGCCAGTAGTCTTAGGGGCAGGAGACCGAACACCGGGGAGCTGTTTTTT; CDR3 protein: CASSLRGRRPNTGELFF
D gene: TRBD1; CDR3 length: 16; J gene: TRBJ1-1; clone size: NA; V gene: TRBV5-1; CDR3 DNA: TGCGCCAGCAGCTCTCTATTAGACAGGGGAGGCACTGAAGCTTTCTTT; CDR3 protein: CASSSLLDRGGTEAFF
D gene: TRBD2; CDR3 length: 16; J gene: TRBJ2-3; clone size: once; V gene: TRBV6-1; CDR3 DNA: TGTGCCAGCAGTGAAAGGGCGAGCGGGAGTGGAGATACGCAGTATTTT; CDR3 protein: CASSERASGSGDTQYF
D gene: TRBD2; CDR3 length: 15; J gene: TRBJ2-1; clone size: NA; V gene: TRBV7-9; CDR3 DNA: TGTGCCCCTCCCGCGGGGGAGAGCTCCTACAATGAGCAGTTCTTC; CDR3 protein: CAPPAGESSYNEQFF
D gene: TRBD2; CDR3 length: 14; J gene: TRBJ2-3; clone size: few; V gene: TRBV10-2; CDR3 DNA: TGCGCCAGCAGTGTTGTGGCGGGGGGCGATACGCAGTATTTT; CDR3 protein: CASSVVAGGDTQYF
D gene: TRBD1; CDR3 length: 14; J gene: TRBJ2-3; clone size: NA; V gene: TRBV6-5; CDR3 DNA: TGTGCCAGCAACTCCCGGGACAGTTACACGACGCAGTATTTT; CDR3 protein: CASNSRDSYTTQYF
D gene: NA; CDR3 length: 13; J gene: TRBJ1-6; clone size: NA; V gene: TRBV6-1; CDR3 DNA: TGTGCCAGCAGGGACGAGTCCCGCGTCCCCCTCCACTTT; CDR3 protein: CASRDESRVPLHF
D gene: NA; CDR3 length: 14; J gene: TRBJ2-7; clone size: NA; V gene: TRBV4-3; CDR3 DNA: TGCGCCAGCAGCCAAGGGGTCACAGGGCCCGAGCAGTACTTC; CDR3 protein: CASSQGVTGPEQYF
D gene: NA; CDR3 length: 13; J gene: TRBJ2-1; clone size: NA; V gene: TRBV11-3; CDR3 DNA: TGTGCCAGCAGCTCACTAGCCCACAACGAGCAGTTCTTC; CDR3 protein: CASSSLAHNEQFF
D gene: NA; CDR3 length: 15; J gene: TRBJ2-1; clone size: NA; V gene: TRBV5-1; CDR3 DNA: TGCGCCAGCAGCTCCCTTGACTATCTAAACAATGAGCAGTTCTTC; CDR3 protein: CASSSLDYLNNEQFF
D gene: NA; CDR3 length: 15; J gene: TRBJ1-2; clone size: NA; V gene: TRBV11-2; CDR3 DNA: TGTGCCAGCAGCCCCCTCCTCAATGGCGGCTATGGCTACACCTTC; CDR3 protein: CASSPLLNGGYGYTF
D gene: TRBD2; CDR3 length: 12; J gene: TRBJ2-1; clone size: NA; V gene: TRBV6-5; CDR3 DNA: TGTGCGGCTAGCGGGAGATACAATGAGCAGTTCTTC; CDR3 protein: CAASGRYNEQFF
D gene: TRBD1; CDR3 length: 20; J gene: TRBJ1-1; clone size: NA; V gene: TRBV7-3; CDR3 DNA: TGTGCCAGCAGCTTACATCCGCGGGGCGGGACAGGGGGCATGAGGACTGAAGCTTTCTTT; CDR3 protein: CASSLHPRGGTGGMRTEAFF
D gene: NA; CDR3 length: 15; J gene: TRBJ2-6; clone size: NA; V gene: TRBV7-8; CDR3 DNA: TGTGCCAGCAGCTTAGAGGGGGCTGGGGCCAACGTCCTGACTTTC; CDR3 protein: CASSLEGAGANVLTF
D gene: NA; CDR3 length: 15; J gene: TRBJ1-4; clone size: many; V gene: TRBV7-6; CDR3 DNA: TGTGCCAGCAGCTTAGTAACAGGGCAGAATGAAAAACTGTTTTTT; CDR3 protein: CASSLVTGQNEKLFF
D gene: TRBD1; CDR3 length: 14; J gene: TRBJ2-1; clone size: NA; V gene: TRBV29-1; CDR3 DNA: TGCAGCGGACGGGACAGGGGGGACTACAATGAGCAGTTCTTC; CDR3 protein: CSGRDRGDYNEQFF
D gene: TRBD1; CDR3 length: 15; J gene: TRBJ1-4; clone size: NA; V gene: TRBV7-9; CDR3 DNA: TGTGCCAGCAGCCTTGGGGGACAGAGGGGAGAAAAACTGTTTTTT; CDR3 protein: CASSLGGQRGEKLFF
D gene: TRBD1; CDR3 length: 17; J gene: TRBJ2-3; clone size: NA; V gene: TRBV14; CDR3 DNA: TGTGCCAGCAGCCAAGGAATCCGGGACAGGGGGACAGATACGCAGTATTTT; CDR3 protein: CASSQGIRDRGTDTQYF
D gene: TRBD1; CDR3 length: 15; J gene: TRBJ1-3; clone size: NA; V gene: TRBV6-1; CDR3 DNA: TGTGCCAGCAGTTCCACAGGGGGCTCTGGAAACACCATATATTTT; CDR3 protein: CASSSTGGSGNTIYF
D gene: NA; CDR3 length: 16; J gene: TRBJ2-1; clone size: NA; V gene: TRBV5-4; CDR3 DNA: TGTGCCAGCAGCTTGGACAGGGTTGGGTCGAACAATGAGCAGTTCTTC; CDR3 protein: CASSLDRVGSNNEQFF
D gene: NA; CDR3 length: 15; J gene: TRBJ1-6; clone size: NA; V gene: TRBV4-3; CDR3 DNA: TGCGCCAGCAGGCCGACGGGGGGACATAATTCACCCCTCCACTTT; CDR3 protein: CASRPTGGHNSPLHF
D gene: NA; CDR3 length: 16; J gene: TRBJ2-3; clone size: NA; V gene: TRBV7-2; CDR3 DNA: TGTGCCAGCAGCTTACACGCGGACATCTTCCTCGGGACGCAGTATTTT; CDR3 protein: CASSLHADIFLGTQYF
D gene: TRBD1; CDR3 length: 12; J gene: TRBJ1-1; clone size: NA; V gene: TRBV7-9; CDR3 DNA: TGTGCCAGCAGCGTTGGGACAGGGGAAGCTTTCTTT; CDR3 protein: CASSVGTGEAFF
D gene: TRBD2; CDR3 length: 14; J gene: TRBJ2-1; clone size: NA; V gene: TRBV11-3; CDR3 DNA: TGTGCCAGCAGCCGGCGGACTAGCGGGGGGTTTCAGTTCTTC; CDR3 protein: CASSRRTSGGFQFF
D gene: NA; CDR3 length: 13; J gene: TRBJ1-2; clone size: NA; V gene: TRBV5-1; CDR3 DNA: TGCGCCAGCAGCTTTTTGGAGACCTATGGCTACACCTTC; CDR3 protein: CASSFLETYGYTF
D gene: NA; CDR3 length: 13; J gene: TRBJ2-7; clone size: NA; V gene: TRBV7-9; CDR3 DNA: TGTGCCAGCAGCCCGGACGGTGGCTACGAGCAGTACTTC; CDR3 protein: CASSPDGGYEQYF
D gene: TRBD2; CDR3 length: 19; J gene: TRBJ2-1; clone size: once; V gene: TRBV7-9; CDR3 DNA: TGTGCCAGCAGCCCCCTGAGACTAGCGGGAGTATCCCCTTACAATGAGCAGTTCTTC; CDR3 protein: CASSPLRLAGVSPYNEQFF
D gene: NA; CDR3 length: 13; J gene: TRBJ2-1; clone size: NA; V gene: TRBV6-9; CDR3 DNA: TGTGCCAGCAGTTATTTCACGACCAATGAGCAGTTCTTC; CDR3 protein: CASSYFTTNEQFF
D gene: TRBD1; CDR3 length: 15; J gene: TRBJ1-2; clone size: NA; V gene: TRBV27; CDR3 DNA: TGTGCCAGCAGTCCCACGGGACAGGGGGTGTATGGCTACACCTTC; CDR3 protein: CASSPTGQGVYGYTF